The present entry profiles one T cell receptor beta chain with its context. Its specificity is unknown. Collection occurred without any documented infections or immune events in donors. Some clones are missing from TCRdb's copy, which holds only in-frame ones; the method was immunoSEQ multiplex PCR. The sample lists approximately 79,000 clones; roughly 90% were seen once. This sample was taken from a study of identifying expanded T cells in peripheral blood. The V gene lost 3 bases and the J gene lost 1 base, with 12 bases spanning the gap. This CDR3 is 16 amino acids long. Germline CDR1 is MNHEY and CDR2 is SVGAGI. Points from the study as a whole: Roughly two-week clone count variance significantly increased as total template count grew.

This TCR came from a person aged 18 to 75 in good health. Sequenced material: blood. The rearrangement joins TRBV6-5 to TRBJ2-2, with a possible D match to TRBD1 (5 bases). The CDR3 region is CASSYLPDRNTGELFF. The CDR3 DNA is TGTGCCAGCAGTTATCTCCCCGACAGGAACACCGGGGAGCTGTTTTTT.